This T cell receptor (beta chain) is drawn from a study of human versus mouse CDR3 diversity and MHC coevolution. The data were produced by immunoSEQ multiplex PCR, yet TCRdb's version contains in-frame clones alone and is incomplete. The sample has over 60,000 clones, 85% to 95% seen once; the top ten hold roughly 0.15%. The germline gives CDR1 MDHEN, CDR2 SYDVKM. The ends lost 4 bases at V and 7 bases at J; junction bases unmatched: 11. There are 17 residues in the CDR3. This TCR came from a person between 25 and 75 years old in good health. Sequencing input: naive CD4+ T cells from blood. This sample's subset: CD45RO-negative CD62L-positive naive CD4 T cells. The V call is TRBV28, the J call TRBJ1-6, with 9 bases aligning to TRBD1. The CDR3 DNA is TGTGCCAGCAGTTACTTCCCCGGGACAGGGAAAAATTCACCCCTCCACTTT. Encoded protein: CASSYFPGTGKNSPLHF.